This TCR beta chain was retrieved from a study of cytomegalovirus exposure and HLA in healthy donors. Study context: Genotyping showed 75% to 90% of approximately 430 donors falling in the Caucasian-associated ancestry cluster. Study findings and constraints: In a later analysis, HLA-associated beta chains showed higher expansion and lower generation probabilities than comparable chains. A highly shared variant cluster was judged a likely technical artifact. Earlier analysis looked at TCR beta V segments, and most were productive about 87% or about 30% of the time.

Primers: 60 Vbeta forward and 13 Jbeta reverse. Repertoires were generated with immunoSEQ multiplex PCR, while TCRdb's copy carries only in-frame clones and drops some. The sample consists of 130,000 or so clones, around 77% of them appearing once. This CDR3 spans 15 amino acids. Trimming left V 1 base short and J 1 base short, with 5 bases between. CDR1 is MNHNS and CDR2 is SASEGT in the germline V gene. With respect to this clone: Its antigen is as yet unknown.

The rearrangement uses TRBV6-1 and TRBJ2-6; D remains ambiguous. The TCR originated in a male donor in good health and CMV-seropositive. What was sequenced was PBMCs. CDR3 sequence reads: CASSEEESGANVLTF. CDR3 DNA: TGTGCCAGCAGTGAAGAGGAGTCTGGGGCCAACGTCCTGACTTTC.